The 2 T cell receptor beta chains below all came from one sample that was sequenced in a study of T-cell memory formation after mild COVID-19. One entry per CDR3 protein results from TCRdb running MiXCR on the 5' RACE reads. The sample has 200,000 or so distinct CDR3 sequences, approximately 16% seen once. Sequencing used PBMCs or a T cell subset sorted from them (not recorded which). These receptors originate from an adult woman who had mild COVID-19 (a few samples of this study predate the infection). Cell type and time point are not known.

The genes are TRBV5-5 and TRBJ2-5; TRBD1 agrees at 8 bases. This CDR3 region has 14 residues. V was pared by 4 bases and J by 4 bases, with 6 bases of the junction left unmatched. CDR1 is SGHKS and CDR2 is YYEKEE in the germline V gene (reference sequence). CDR3 in amino acids: CASSPTTGAETQYF. CDR3 coding DNA: TGTGCCAGCAGCCCCACGACAGGGGCAGAGACCCAGTACTTC.

V gene TRBV3-1 combines with J gene TRBJ1-5; D is uncertain. The CDR3 length is 13 residues. Per germline, CDR1 LGHDT and CDR2 YNNKEL (reference sequence). V was trimmed by 5 bases and J by 7 bases, leaving 12 bases between them. The chain's CDR3 is CASSYNPRQPQHF. In DNA form, the CDR3 reads TGTGCCAGCAGCTATAACCCCAGGCAGCCCCAGCATTTT.